These 29 T cell receptor beta chains were sequenced from one sample in a study of blood T cell repertoires in COVID-19 (dated by TCRdb to the early 2020s). Libraries came from the immunoSEQ multiplex PCR assay. TCRdb took over this immuneACCESS table, retaining in-frame rearrangements with V and J assigned. Such tables are incomplete; in checked studies, under half of the missing clones stem from an unresolved V gene, and the remainder is unexplained. The sample has approximately 290,000 clones on record, roughly 88% of them singletons. Roughly 4.3% of the sample comes from the top ten. The source material was PBMCs or T cells enriched from blood (not recorded which). The source is a woman in her 30s who had recovered from COVID-19.

This clone was seen a few times. The chain is built from TRBV29-1 and TRBJ2-7, with 7 positions matching TRBD1. Germline loops: CDR1 SQVTM, CDR2 ANQGSEA. The CDR3 runs 14 residues. Unmatched junction bases numbered 8, after V lost 5 bases and J lost 1 base. CDR3 amino acids: CSVPGTVNSYEQYF. CDR3 sequence (DNA): TGCAGCGTTCCCGGGACAGTTAATTCCTACGAGCAGTACTTC.

The chain joins TRBV18 to TRBJ2-1; tentatively, D is TRBD1 (5 bases). V was clipped by 9 bases and J by 10 bases, with 16 bases between them. Looked up from germline, CDR1 is KGHSH and CDR2 is LQKENI. The CDR3 covers 12 residues. The CDR3 spells CASSWTRAEQFF. As DNA, the CDR3 is TGTGCCAGTTCGTGGACAAGGGCGGAGCAGTTCTTC.

This chain links TRBV7-9 with TRBJ1-4, with 8 bases identical to TRBD1. From germline, CDR1 is SEHNR and CDR2 FQNEAQ (reference sequence). V shed 4 bases, J shed 7 bases, and the junction held 2 bases outside the gene matches. This CDR3 region has 13 residues. The CDR3 DNA sequence: TGTGCCAGCAGCTACAGGGGGGGTGAAAAACTGTTTTTT. Translation: CASSYRGGEKLFF.

A single count supports this clone. The chain combines TRBV15 with TRBJ2-3; 7 nucleotides align to TRBD2. The CDR3 spans 16 residues. V lost 5 bases to trimming and J lost 1 base; unmatched junction nucleotides: 9. Per germline, CDR1 LNHNV and CDR2 YYDKDF (reference sequence). The CDR3 nucleotides are TGTGCCACCAGCCCTGGGACTACCGGAGGCACAGATACGCAGTATTTT. It specifies CATSPGTTGGTDTQYF.

The chain has TRBV10-2 and TRBJ1-1; no reliable D call. Deletions cut 4 bases from V and 3 bases from J, with 9 bases between. Germline V gives CDR1 WSHSY, CDR2 SAAADI. The CDR3 runs to 13 residues. CDR3 loop: CASSGAAYTEAFF. CDR3 bases: TGCGCCAGCAGTGGGGCCGCTTACACTGAAGCTTTCTTT.

The CDR3 bases are TGTGCCAGCAGTCCGACGACAGGGGTGGGCGGGCGCTACACCTTC. Encoded protein: CASSPTTGVGGRYTF. The chain has TRBV6-5 and TRBJ1-2; 8 bases agree with TRBD1. Germline V CDR1 and CDR2: MNHEY, SVGAGI. After removal of 5 bases from V and 9 bases from J, the junction contained 14 bases not matched to a gene. The CDR3 spans 15 residues.

The chain combines TRBV14 with TRBJ1-2; possibly TRBD1 for D (6 bases). Per the germline V gene, CDR1 is SGHDN and CDR2 is FVKESK. This CDR3 has 12 amino acids. V was cut by 6 bases and J by 3 bases, with 8 bases left in between. CDR3 nucleotides: TGTGCCAGCAGTACAGGGCACTATGGCTACACCTTC. Translated: CASSTGHYGYTF.

The rearrangement uses TRBV6-5 and TRBJ2-1; D perhaps matches TRBD2 (5 bases). Germline CDR1 is MNHEY and CDR2 is SVGAGI. This CDR3 spans 13 amino acids. V was cut by 6 bases and J by 8 bases, with 14 bases left in between. The CDR3 DNA reads as TGTGCCAGCAGGGGGAGAAGTTTCGATGAGCAGTTCTTC. As protein: CASRGRSFDEQFF.

V gene TRBV7-9 combines with J gene TRBJ1-1; 7 bases match TRBD1. Per the germline V gene, CDR1 is SEHNR and CDR2 is FQNEAQ (reference sequence). The trim removed 3 bases at V and 2 bases at J, leaving 3 bases unmatched. This CDR3 contains 14 residues. CDR3 DNA sequence: TGTGCCAGCAGCTTGACAGGGACAAACACTGAAGCTTTCTTT. The encoded protein is CASSLTGTNTEAFF.

CDR3 DNA sequence: TGTGCCAGCTCGGGACAGGGGGCGCGGGGCTACACCTTC. It specifies CASSGQGARGYTF. The chain combines TRBV2 with TRBJ1-2; TRBD1 agrees at 12 bases. The CDR3 sequence is 13 residues long. CDR1 and CDR2 from the germline V gene are SNHLY and FYNNEI. J lost 8 bases, V lost 8 bases, and 6 bases had no gene match.

This clone turned up a few times. The DNA for the CDR3 is TGTGCCAGTAGTATCTCGGCAGGGGCTTGGGGCTACACCTTC. This codes for CASSISAGAWGYTF. This chain uses TRBV19 with TRBJ1-2; a weak D match, TRBD1 (6 bases). The CDR3 runs 14 residues. The V end was cut by 3 bases, the J end by 8 bases, with 16 bases between. Germline CDR1 and CDR2: LNHDA and SQIVND (reference sequence).

The chain uses TRBV30 and TRBJ2-7, with 9 bases aligning to TRBD1. V gave up 1 base and J gave up 5 bases; unmatched junction bases: 6. The length of the CDR3 is 14 residues. From germline, CDR1 is GTSNPN and CDR2 SVGIG (reference sequence). CDR3 residues: CAWSGGTGNHEQYF. The CDR3 DNA follows: TGTGCCTGGAGTGGGGGGACAGGGAACCACGAGCAGTACTTC.

This clone was seen just once. This chain joins TRBV28 and TRBJ2-7; D gene ambiguous. There are 11 residues in the CDR3. V dropped 5 bases and J dropped 1 base, with 3 bases sitting between them. The germline gives CDR1 MDHEN, CDR2 SYDVKM. The CDR3 DNA follows: TGTGCCAGCAGTCGGTCCTACGAGCAGTACTTC. Its protein product is CASSRSYEQYF.

As concerns this clone: Other DNA sequences in this sample translate to the same CDR3. The chain employs TRBV28 and TRBJ2-7; unclear D gene. CDR1 is MDHEN, CDR2 SYDVKM, per germline. V was shortened by 4 bases and J by 4 bases, with 5 bases between the two germline ends. The CDR3 covers 11 residues. The CDR3 reads CASSSRYEQYF. The DNA for the CDR3 is TGTGCCAGCAGTTCCAGATACGAGCAGTACTTC.

The chain is built from TRBV10-1 and TRBJ2-5, with 12 nucleotides matching TRBD1. The CDR3 loop spans 18 amino acids. The germline V gene encodes CDR1 WNHNN and CDR2 SYGVQD (reference sequence). V trimming: 7 bases; J trimming: 2 bases; junction bases outside the gene matches: 14. The CDR3 DNA reads as TGCGCCAGCACTATAACGGGACAGGGGGCCCTAAAACAAGAGACCCAGTACTTC. Its protein product is CASTITGQGALKQETQYF.

This sequence joins TRBV5-4 and TRBJ2-1; D is possibly TRBD2 (5 bases). Germline V CDR1 and CDR2: SGHNT, YYREEE (reference sequence). The CDR3 covers 15 residues. V was shortened by 6 bases and J by 2 bases, with 15 bases between the two germline ends. The CDR3 sequence is CASNHQAGPYNEQFF. The CDR3 region has the DNA TGTGCCAGCAACCACCAGGCGGGTCCCTACAATGAGCAGTTCTTC.

The gene calls are TRBV2 and TRBJ2-7; D may be TRBD1 (6 bases). Trimming left V 7 bases short and J 2 bases short, with 12 bases between. Germline loops: CDR1 SNHLY, CDR2 FYNNEI. The CDR3 contains 13 residues. The CDR3 protein is CASTTGATYEQYF. Written as DNA, the CDR3 is TGTGCCAGCACGACAGGAGCTACCTACGAGCAGTACTTC.

This chain uses TRBV7-9 with TRBJ2-5, with unresolved D. Germline loops: CDR1 SEHNR, CDR2 FQNEAQ (reference sequence). Trimming took off 2 bases at V and 0 bases at J, with 7 bases between the two ends. CDR3 length equals 14 residues. DNA of the CDR3: TGTGCCAGCAGCTTAAGACTCGACCAAGAGACCCAGTACTTC. This translates into CASSLRLDQETQYF.

The table lists this clone with a count of one. The chain couples TRBV6-5 to TRBJ2-1; weak D call: TRBD2 (7 bases). CDR1 and CDR2 from the germline V gene are MNHEY and SVGAGI. The germline V and J ends were trimmed by 2 bases and 6 bases, with 11 bases remaining between them. This CDR3 contains 14 residues. The CDR3 sequence is CASSYGGAGNEQFF. The CDR3 DNA reads TGTGCCAGCAGTTACGGGGGGGCAGGCAATGAGCAGTTCTTC.

The chain links TRBV24-1 to TRBJ2-1, with 8 bases identical to TRBD1. The J segment lost 5 bases and the V segment lost 9 bases, leaving 8 bases of the junction unmatched. Looked up from germline, CDR1 is KGHDR and CDR2 is SFDVKD. The CDR3 loop spans 14 amino acids. The CDR3 nucleotides read TGTGCCACCCACGGGGGACAGGTAGACAATGAGCAGTTCTTC. It translates to CATHGGQVDNEQFF.

The V gene is TRBV5-8, the J gene TRBJ1-2; a possible D gene is TRBD1 (5 bases). Germline lookup yields CDR1 SGHTS and CDR2 YDEGEE. The CDR3 is 15 amino acids. Trimming pared 4 bases from V and 2 bases from J, leaving 15 bases between. The CDR3 loop is CASSPLGRGNYGYTF. CDR3 bases: TGTGCCAGCAGCCCGCTGGGACGGGGGAACTATGGCTACACCTTC. The variable domain in full, completed from reference TRBV5-8 and TRBJ1-2, reads EAGVTQSPTHLIKTRGQQATLRCSPISGHTSVYWYQQALGLGLQFLLWYDEGEERNRGNFPPRFSGRQFPNYSSELNVNALELEDSALYLCASSPLGRGNYGYTFGSGTRLTVV.

V is TRBV19 and J is TRBJ1-5; 7 bases line up with TRBD1. The CDR3 spans 16 residues. V was pared by 0 bases and J by 5 bases, with 7 bases of the junction left unmatched. The V gene's germline CDR1 is LNHDA and CDR2 SQIVND (reference sequence). The CDR3 loop is CASSIEGQLRYQPQHF. The CDR3 region has the DNA TGTGCCAGTAGTATAGAGGGACAGCTAAGGTATCAGCCCCAGCATTTT.

This chain links TRBV20-1 with TRBJ2-7; 7 bases match TRBD1. The CDR3 is made up of 15 amino acids. Per the germline V gene, CDR1 is DFQATT and CDR2 is SNEGSKA (reference sequence). The J segment lost 5 bases and the V segment lost 3 bases, leaving 13 bases of the junction unmatched. The CDR3 here is CSASRGIGGRNEQYF. The CDR3 DNA is TGCAGTGCTAGTAGAGGGATAGGGGGCCGTAACGAGCAGTACTTC.

This rearrangement joins TRBV19 to TRBJ2-5; 9 nucleotides match TRBD2. J was trimmed by 5 bases and V by 5 bases; bases with no gene match: 15. Per germline, CDR1 LNHDA and CDR2 SQIVND (reference sequence). The CDR3 covers 17 residues. The CDR3 DNA reads TGTGCCAGTAGTTGGGGAAATAGCGGGAGTGGGGGTGAGACCCAGTACTTC. It yields the protein CASSWGNSGSGGETQYF. The full variable domain, its missing parts supplied by reference TRBV19 and TRBJ2-5, is DGGITQSPKYLFRKEGQNVTLSCEQNLNHDAMYWYRQDPGQGLRLIYYSQIVNDFQKGDIAEGYSVSREKKESFPLTVTSAQKNPTAFYLCASSWGNSGSGGETQYFGPGTRLLVL.

V and J are TRBV5-5 and TRBJ2-7; a weak D match, TRBD2 (7 bases). With 2 bases removed from V and 3 bases from J, the gap between germline ends came to 18 bases. CDR3 size: 16 residues. The V gene's germline CDR1 is SGHKS and CDR2 YYEKEE (reference sequence). CDR3: CASSLARGATLYEQYF. CDR3 DNA sequence: TGTGCCAGCAGCTTAGCCCGGGGGGCCACCCTCTACGAGCAGTACTTC.

The rearrangement uses TRBV6-4 and TRBJ1-1; D is possibly TRBD1 (5 bases). The CDR3 has 12 residues. The germline V gene has CDR1 MRHNA and CDR2 SNTAGT. V lost 0 bases to trimming and J lost 10 bases, with 9 bases between them. In DNA, the CDR3 is TGTGCCAGCAGTGACTCGCAGGGTTTAGCTTTCTTT. It is translated as CASSDSQGLAFF.

The rearrangement uses TRBV11-2 and TRBJ1-5; 8 bases map to TRBD1. CDR3 size: 14 residues. Germline CDR1 and CDR2: SGHAT and FQNNGV. The ends lost 5 bases at V and 7 bases at J; junction bases unmatched: 7. The CDR3 protein is CASSPGQGGQPQHF. For the CDR3, the DNA is TGTGCCAGCAGCCCAGGACAGGGTGGGCAGCCCCAGCATTTT.

This sequence joins TRBV7-8 and TRBJ2-2; 11 bases agree with TRBD2. V shed 11 bases and J 2 bases; nucleotides not matched to a gene: 13. The V gene's germline CDR1 is SGHVS and CDR2 FQNEAQ. The CDR3 sequence is 17 residues long. CDR3 sequence (DNA): TGTGCCTCCCGGAGGCTAGCGGGGGGCCTAAACACCGGGGAGCTGTTTTTT. Protein sequence: CASRRLAGGLNTGELFF.

This clone appeared a single time. CDR3 nucleotide sequence: TGCGCCAGCAGCCTTAATCCCCTCCTTACAGATACGCAGTATTTT. This translates into CASSLNPLLTDTQYF. The rearrangement uses TRBV5-1 and TRBJ2-3; no definite D call. The CDR3 covers 15 residues. Germline values: CDR1 SGHRS, CDR2 YFSETQ. The V end lost 4 bases, the J end lost 3 bases, and 15 bases lay between the germline ends.